A single sample gave rise to the 21 T cell receptor beta chains below, sequenced in a study of early T cells in non-severe SARS-CoV-2 infection. In TCRdb, the 5' RACE reads were re-called with MiXCR into one record per CDR3 protein. The sample has around 37,000 distinct CDR3 sequences, 9% seen once. Sequencing was performed on whole blood. Source of these receptors: an adult who was a healthcare worker with PCR-confirmed SARS-CoV-2 infection or an uninfected control (not recorded which).

The chain uses TRBV5-6 and TRBJ2-3, with no clear D. With 5 bases removed from V and 2 bases from J, the gap between germline ends came to 21 bases. The CDR3 is 17 residues long. CDR1 is SGHDT and CDR2 is YYEEEE in the germline V gene. The CDR3, as DNA: TGTGCCAGCAGTTCTCTCCTACCCGGACGAATCACAGATACGCAGTATTTT. Its translation is CASSSLLPGRITDTQYF.

As to this clonotype: At one end the junction does not follow the germline gene, possibly because of a read error. This chain connects TRBV7-2 to TRBJ1-6; perhaps TRBD1 as D (5 bases). This CDR3 has 16 amino acids. The germline CDR1 and CDR2 sequences are SGHTA and FQGNSA. CDR3 loop: CVSSLDPGRKNSPLHF. In nucleotides, the CDR3 is TGTGTCAGCAGCCTCGATCCGGGACGGAAAAATTCACCCCTCCACTTT.

On this clonotype: A much larger clone is a single base away; this may be a read error. This chain uses TRBV12-3 or TRBV12-4 with TRBJ2-5; the D gene is possibly TRBD1 (6 bases). V dropped 8 bases and J dropped 7 bases, with 14 bases sitting between them. The CDR3 has 12 residues. As DNA, the CDR3 is TGTGCCAGCGGGTCAGGGGAAGGGACCCAGTACTTC. It codes for CASGSGEGTQYF.

At least ten counts were recorded for this clonotype. The rearrangement joins TRBV24-1 to TRBJ1-5; D gene unclear. Trimming took 2 bases from V and 4 from J, leaving 11 bases between them. Germline CDR1 KGHDR, CDR2 SFDVKD. The CDR3 consists of 15 residues. CDR3 in amino acids: CATSDSRNPNQPQHF. The CDR3 region has the DNA TGTGCCACCAGTGATTCGAGAAACCCAAATCAGCCCCAGCATTTT.

The V and J genes are TRBV7-2 and TRBJ2-4; weak D call: TRBD2 (5 bases). There are 12 residues in the CDR3. V gave up 8 bases and J gave up 9 bases, with 14 bases separating them. Germline assignment: CDR1 SGHTA and CDR2 FQGNSA. The CDR3 DNA sequence: TGTGCCAGCGGAGCAGCCAGCGGCATTCAGTACTTC. This translates into CASGAASGIQYF.

V gene TRBV10-3 combines with J gene TRBJ1-6; 7 nucleotides line up with TRBD1. With V trimmed by 1 base and J by 7 bases, 7 bases remained unmatched. The CDR3 covers 16 residues. Germline V gene data show CDR1 as ENHRY and CDR2 as SYGVKD. CDR3: CAISELRDSRNSPLHF. In nucleotides, the CDR3 is TGTGCCATCAGTGAGTTAAGGGACAGCCGGAATTCACCCCTCCACTTT.

The chain has TRBV6-5 and TRBJ2-1; TRBD1 might be the D (6 bases). This CDR3 has 13 residues. Germline assignment: CDR1 MNHEY and CDR2 SVGAGI. Trimming stripped 10 bases from V and 4 bases from J, with 14 bases between. The CDR3 region is CATNRDKYNEQFF. CDR3 nucleotides: TGTGCCACCAACCGGGACAAATACAATGAGCAGTTCTTC.

This chain uses TRBV7-2 with TRBJ2-7; D is perhaps TRBD2 (6 bases). Trimming took 5 bases from V and 0 from J, leaving 14 bases between them. Germline-derived CDR1 and CDR2 are SGHTA and FQGNSA. The CDR3 is 15 residues long. CDR3 sequence reads: CASSLGEVFSYEQYF. In DNA form, the CDR3 reads TGTGCCAGCAGCCTTGGGGAGGTGTTCTCCTACGAGCAGTACTTC.

The chain uses TRBV19 and TRBJ1-5; 11 bases agree with TRBD1. The germline CDR1 and CDR2 sequences are LNHDA and SQIVND (reference sequence). With V trimmed by 10 bases and J by 2 bases, 10 bases remained unmatched. The CDR3 covers 16 residues. The DNA for the CDR3 is TGTGCCACCGTGGACAGGGGGCGGTTAGGCAATCAGCCCCAGCATTTT. It yields the protein CATVDRGRLGNQPQHF.

This clonotype was counted ten times or more. The chain has TRBV6-6 and TRBJ1-3; no clear D. V was clipped by 7 bases and J by 1 base, with 8 bases between them. This CDR3 region has 13 residues. Germline V gene lookup returns CDR1 MNHNY and CDR2 SVGAGI (reference sequence). CDR3 in DNA: TGTGCCAGCACATTAGGATCTGGAAACACCATATATTTT. Translation: CASTLGSGNTIYF.

The V gene is TRBV2, the J gene TRBJ1-2; tentatively, D is TRBD1 (5 bases). V gave up 1 base and J gave up 3 bases, with 6 bases separating them. The germline V gene encodes CDR1 SNHLY and CDR2 FYNNEI. CDR3 length equals 13 residues. CDR3 amino acids: CASSEVRDYGYTF. DNA of the CDR3: TGTGCCAGCAGTGAAGTCAGGGACTATGGCTACACCTTC.

This clonotype was detected many times. The V and J genes are TRBV10-3 and TRBJ1-1, with TRBD1 as a possible D gene (6 bases). Trimming took off 4 bases at V and 6 bases at J, with 15 bases between the two ends. This CDR3 has 14 residues. Germline CDR1 ENHRY, CDR2 SYGVKD. DNA for the CDR3: TGTGCCATCAGTGTACAGGGAGAACAGGCTGAAGCTTTCTTT. Protein: CAISVQGEQAEAFF.

This clonotype was counted at least ten times. The V gene is TRBV29-1, the J gene TRBJ1-5; D is ambiguous. The CDR3 contains 12 residues. Trimming shortened V by 7 bases and J by 3 bases, and 10 bases separated the two germline ends. From germline, CDR1 is SQVTM and CDR2 ANQGSEA. DNA of the CDR3: TGCAGCGCCTCTGGGCACAATCAGCCCCAGCATTTT. As protein: CSASGHNQPQHF.

About this clonotype itself: One end of the junction varies from germline; a read error may be responsible. The CDR3 coding sequence is TGTGGCAGTAGTATCGGAGCGGGGGGAGGCACCGGGGAGCTGTTTTTT. Protein sequence: CGSSIGAGGGTGELFF. The J gene is TRBJ2-2, the V gene TRBV19; 9 positions match TRBD2. Germline assignment: CDR1 LNHDA and CDR2 SQIVND (reference sequence). The CDR3 has 16 amino acids.

This clonotype has at least ten counts. V usage is TRBV19 and J usage is TRBJ1-5, with D possibly TRBD1 on 5 matching bases. The CDR3 runs to 15 residues. Trimming took 3 bases from V and 2 from J, leaving 11 bases between them. Germline-derived CDR1 and CDR2 are LNHDA and SQIVND (reference sequence). CDR3 residues: CASSIQGIRNQPQHF. The DNA of the CDR3 is TGTGCCAGTAGTATTCAGGGTATCCGCAATCAGCCCCAGCATTTT. The full variable domain, in which reference TRBV19 and TRBJ1-5 provide the parts outside the CDR3, is DGGITQSPKYLFRKEGQNVTLSCEQNLNHDAMYWYRQDPGQGLRLIYYSQIVNDFQKGDIAEGYSVSREKKESFPLTVTSAQKNPTAFYLCASSIQGIRNQPQHFGDGTRLSIL.

This clonotype was detected ten times or more. This rearrangement joins TRBV7-9 to TRBJ2-2; D possibly corresponds to TRBD2 (5 bases). Germline assignment: CDR1 SEHNR and CDR2 FQNEAQ (reference sequence). Trimming shortened V by 4 bases and J by 5 bases, and 14 bases separated the two germline ends. The CDR3 is made up of 15 amino acids. The CDR3, as DNA: TGTGCCAGCAGCTCCACGTCGGTAGCGACCGGGGAGCTGTTTTTT. Amino acids: CASSSTSVATGELFF. The entire variable domain, with the rest obtained from reference TRBV7-9 and TRBJ2-2, is as follows: DTGVSQNPRHKITKRGQNVTFRCDPISEHNRLYWYRQTLGQGPEFLTYFQNEAQLEKSRLLSDRFSAERPKGSFSTLEIQRTEQGDSAMYLCASSSTSVATGELFFGEGSRLTVL.

This clonotype was picked up many times. The chain links TRBV29-1 to TRBJ1-1; unclear D gene. The V gene lost 7 bases and the J gene lost 3 bases, with 6 bases spanning the gap. CDR1 is SQVTM, CDR2 ANQGSEA, per germline. This CDR3 contains 10 residues. The CDR3 region has the DNA TGCAGCGCCGGAGACACTGAAGCTTTCTTT. Protein sequence: CSAGDTEAFF.

This clonotype has a count of ten or more. The chain is built from TRBV7-3 and TRBJ2-3; 14 positions agree with TRBD2. Trimming took 2 bases from V and 6 from J; bases not matched to a gene: 4. This CDR3 has 16 amino acids. In germline, CDR1 is SGHTA, CDR2 FQGTGA. The CDR3 region is CASSLWGLAGADTQYF. Written as DNA, the CDR3 is TGTGCCAGCAGCTTATGGGGACTAGCGGGGGCCGATACGCAGTATTTT.

The gene calls are TRBV4-1 and TRBJ2-3; TRBD1 matches at 8 bases. Germline assignment: CDR1 MGHRA and CDR2 YSYEKL. Germline trimming cut 0 bases from V and 4 bases from J; bases unmatched to any gene: 9. This CDR3 region has 17 residues. CDR3 sequence: CASSQEVDRGRADTQYF. Here the CDR3 DNA reads TGCGCCAGCAGCCAAGAGGTCGACAGGGGACGCGCAGATACGCAGTATTTT.

Ten or more counts support this clonotype. This rearrangement joins TRBV29-1 to TRBJ1-1, with D perhaps TRBD1 (6 bases). The CDR3 is 13 amino acids. V shed 5 bases and J shed 0 bases, with 10 bases lying between them. Germline V gene sequence: CDR1 SQVTM, CDR2 ANQGSEA. CDR3 protein: CSVRTEVNTEAFF. The CDR3 DNA sequence: TGCAGCGTTAGGACAGAAGTGAACACTGAAGCTTTCTTT. Drawing the rest from reference TRBV29-1 and TRBJ1-1, the complete variable domain is SAVISQKPSRDICQRGTSLTIQCQVDSQVTMMFWYRQQPGQSLTLIATANQGSEATYESGFVIDKFPISRPNLTFSTLTVSNMSPEDSSIYLCSVRTEVNTEAFFGQGTRLTVV.

The chain is built from TRBV4-3 and TRBJ1-2; perhaps TRBD1 as D (6 bases). Germline V CDR1 and CDR2: LGHNA, YSLEER. The V gene lost 1 base and the J gene lost 2 bases, with 8 bases spanning the gap. The CDR3 has 14 amino acids. The CDR3 region is CASSQAGANYGYTF. The CDR3 nucleotides are TGCGCCAGCAGCCAAGCGGGGGCGAACTATGGCTACACCTTC.